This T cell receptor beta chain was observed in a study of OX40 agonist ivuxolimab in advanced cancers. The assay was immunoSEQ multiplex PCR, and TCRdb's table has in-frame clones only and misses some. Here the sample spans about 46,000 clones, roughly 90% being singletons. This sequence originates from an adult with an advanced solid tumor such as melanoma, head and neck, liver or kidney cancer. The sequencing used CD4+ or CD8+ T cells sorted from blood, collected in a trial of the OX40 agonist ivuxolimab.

The CDR3 nucleotides read TGTGCCAGCAGTCCTTCGGGGGGCGCCTACGAGCAGTACTTC. This gives the protein CASSPSGGAYEQYF. This rearrangement joins TRBV27 to TRBJ2-7, with D perhaps TRBD2 (7 bases). Germline CDR1 is MNHEY and CDR2 is SMNVEV (reference sequence). V lost 5 bases, J lost 2 bases, and 13 bases lay in between. The CDR3 contains 14 residues.